This TCR beta chain was documented in a study of neurological immune-mediated disorders. TCRdb used MiXCR to reprocess the 5' RACE reads, holding one entry per CDR3 protein. In the table there are about 38,000 distinct CDR3 sequences, over 8.5% of which are singletons. This clonotype was counted at least ten times. The time point was: technical triplicate 1. Sequencing used PBMCs. This clonotype was sampled from a man aged 55 to 69 with HTLV-1-associated myelopathy (HAM/TSP).

The CDR3 DNA sequence: TGCGCCAGCAGCACAGAGCCAAGTAGGGGTGAGCAGTTCTTC. As protein: CASSTEPSRGEQFF. This chain links TRBV5-1 with TRBJ2-1; D may be TRBD1 (5 bases). The CDR3 extends over 14 amino acids. CDR1 is SGHRS, CDR2 YFSETQ, per germline. The V gene lost 4 bases and the J gene lost 9 bases, with 17 bases spanning the gap.